A single TCR beta chain is shown here with its context. Its antigen remains unidentified. The data derive from a study of T cell repertoires in cytomegalovirus infection. Findings and caveats of the study: Cumulative frequency (of public TCR beta family members) identified carriers of CMV plus the relevant HLA.

Germline V gene sequence: CDR1 MGHDK, CDR2 SYGVNS. The CDR3 sequence is 14 residues long. The J segment lost 2 bases and the V segment lost 6 bases, leaving 5 bases of the junction unmatched. Each CDR3 protein is one row after TCRdb ran MiXCR on the reads. In the table there are about 900,000 distinct CDR3 sequences, 30% to 40% of which are singletons. The sequence was obtained from a human donor in good health (CMV status not recorded). Some clones in this sample may be carry-over from other donors' samples. The source material was cultured CD8+ T cells from PBMCs, sampled from culture after CMV antigen stimulation. The chain is built from TRBV25-1 and TRBJ2-3; 7 bases are shared with TRBD1. The CDR3 here is CASRPDRATDTQYF. The CDR3 DNA follows: TGTGCCAGCAGACCCGACAGGGCCACAGATACGCAGTATTTT.